This entry lists 28 T cell receptor beta chains sequenced from one sample in a study of CD8+ T cells in alopecia areata. The authors extracted RNA and reverse transcribed it into cDNA as the sequencing template. Method: immunoSEQ multiplex PCR; TCRdb's copy keeps in-frame clones and lacks some. The sample holds 200,000 to 250,000 clones, about three fifths seen once. The input for sequencing was CD4+ T cells sorted from blood, taken at week 0. Receptors were obtained from a human donor with alopecia areata.

The V call is TRBV5-1, the J call TRBJ2-3; TRBD2 aligns across 12 bases. Looked up from germline, CDR1 is SGHRS and CDR2 is YFSETQ. The CDR3 contains 15 residues. Losses at the gene ends were 3 bases for V and 2 bases for J; bases not matched to a gene: 1. The CDR3 DNA follows: TGCGCCAGCAGCTCTAGCGGGAGGGACACAGATACGCAGTATTTT. This encodes CASSSSGRDTDTQYF.

As to this clone: Other DNA sequences within the sample encode an identical CDR3. The J gene is TRBJ2-7, the V gene TRBV30; D not certain. The germline gives CDR1 GTSNPN, CDR2 SVGIG (reference sequence). The V end was cut by 0 bases, the J end by 6 bases, with 6 bases between. CDR3 length equals 11 residues. CDR3 in amino acids: CAWSVLGEQYF. DNA for the CDR3: TGTGCCTGGAGTGTCTTGGGCGAGCAGTACTTC.

The chain couples TRBV14 to TRBJ2-7; 12 bases line up with TRBD2. Per the germline V gene, CDR1 is SGHDN and CDR2 is FVKESK. This CDR3 is 15 amino acids long. J was trimmed by 6 bases and V by 4 bases; bases with no gene match: 7. The CDR3, as DNA: TGTGCCAGCAGCCCGACTAGCGGGAGTAACCGCGAGCAGTACTTC. It specifies CASSPTSGSNREQYF.

V gene TRBV6-5 combines with J gene TRBJ1-2, with no clear D. CDR3 length equals 11 residues. Germline V gene sequence: CDR1 MNHEY, CDR2 SVGAGI. V was shortened by 8 bases and J by 8 bases, with 12 bases between the two germline ends. Here the CDR3 DNA reads TGTGCCAGCGGTACAACCAGGGGCTACACCTTC. Amino acids: CASGTTRGYTF.

V and J are TRBV5-1 and TRBJ1-1; D not certain. V gave up 1 base and J gave up 5 bases, with 9 bases separating them. There are 13 residues in the CDR3. Germline assignment: CDR1 SGHRS and CDR2 YFSETQ. CDR3 nucleotide sequence: TGCGCCAGCAGCTTGTCTAGGGTGACTGAAGCTTTCTTT. Translating it yields CASSLSRVTEAFF.

The CDR3 reads CASSQDWSTEQYF. CDR3 nucleotides: TGTGCCAGCAGCCAAGATTGGAGTACCGAGCAGTACTTC. The chain has TRBV4-2 and TRBJ2-7, with D hard to call. V lost 0 bases, J lost 6 bases, and 9 bases lay in between. Germline CDR1 reads LGHNA; CDR2 reads YNFKEQ. The CDR3 sequence is 13 residues long.

This clone has just a few counts. The rearrangement uses TRBV27 and TRBJ1-2; no reliable D call. The V end lost 6 bases, the J end lost 0 bases, and 14 bases lay between the germline ends. The V gene's germline CDR1 is MNHEY and CDR2 SMNVEV (reference sequence). This CDR3 has 15 residues. The CDR3: CASRPGGRANYGYTF. CDR3 DNA: TGTGCCAGCAGGCCCGGAGGTCGAGCTAACTATGGCTACACCTTC.

This clone appeared once. CDR3 sequence (DNA): TGTGCCAGCAGCGTATATTCCGGGCCCACAGATACGCAGTATTTT. Protein sequence: CASSVYSGPTDTQYF. The chain couples TRBV9 to TRBJ2-3; no definite D call. This CDR3 has 15 amino acids. V lost 1 base, J lost 2 bases, and 11 bases lay in between. Germline V gene lookup returns CDR1 SGDLS and CDR2 YYNGEE.

This sequence joins TRBV9 and TRBJ2-6; TRBD1 matches 7 bases. The CDR3 contains 15 residues. The trim removed 3 bases at V and 3 bases at J, leaving 3 bases unmatched. CDR1 and CDR2 (germline): SGDLS, YYNGEE. The CDR3 nucleotides are TGTGCCAGCAGCGGACAGGGTCATGGGGCCAACGTCCTGACTTTC. It encodes CASSGQGHGANVLTF.

The V gene is TRBV10-3, the J gene TRBJ2-7; D possibly uses TRBD1 or TRBD2 (5 bases each). Germline V gene lookup returns CDR1 ENHRY and CDR2 SYGVKD. The CDR3 contains 14 residues. With 7 bases removed from V and 0 bases from J, the gap between germline ends came to 13 bases. The CDR3 bases are TGTGCCATCACCGAGGGGCAGGGCTCCTACGAGCAGTACTTC. Translating gives CAITEGQGSYEQYF.

In DNA form, the CDR3 reads TGTGCCAGCAGTTACTCCACCGGGACCAGGTCCTACGAGCAGTACTTC. It specifies CASSYSTGTRSYEQYF. This chain links TRBV6-5 with TRBJ2-7; tentatively, D is TRBD1 or TRBD2 (5 bases each). CDR1 MNHEY and CDR2 SVGAGI come from the germline V gene. Trimming took off 0 bases at V and 1 base at J, with 13 bases between the two ends. The CDR3 runs 16 residues.

The rearrangement links TRBV5-6 to TRBJ2-1; D is ambiguous. Germline V gene lookup returns CDR1 SGHDT and CDR2 YYEEEE. The V end was cut by 1 base, the J end by 6 bases, with 17 bases between. This CDR3 comprises 16 residues. CDR3 amino acids: CASSLLGRWVGNEQFF. As DNA, the CDR3 is TGTGCCAGCAGCTTGTTAGGACGTTGGGTGGGCAATGAGCAGTTCTTC.

This chain links TRBV29-1 with TRBJ1-2; D perhaps matches TRBD1 (5 bases). V lost 5 bases and J lost 3, with 10 bases in between. The CDR3 is 12 amino acids. The germline V gene has CDR1 SQVTM and CDR2 ANQGSEA. CDR3 nucleotide sequence: TGCAGCGTTCCAGGGAGTTACTATGGCTACACCTTC. Protein: CSVPGSYYGYTF.

In this sample, this clone turned up once. V and J are TRBV7-9 and TRBJ2-1; D perhaps matches TRBD1 (6 bases). With 3 bases removed from V and 5 bases from J, the gap between germline ends came to 14 bases. Germline V gene data show CDR1 as SEHNR and CDR2 as FQNEAQ (reference sequence). The CDR3 is made up of 15 amino acids. The chain's CDR3 is CASSLRTARDNEQFF. The CDR3 nucleotides read TGTGCCAGCAGCTTGAGGACAGCCCGAGACAATGAGCAGTTCTTC. Drawing the rest from reference TRBV7-9 and TRBJ2-1, the complete variable domain is DTGVSQNPRHKITKRGQNVTFRCDPISEHNRLYWYRQTLGQGPEFLTYFQNEAQLEKSRLLSDRFSAERPKGSFSTLEIQRTEQGDSAMYLCASSLRTARDNEQFFGPGTRLTVL.

About this clone: The sample has other DNA sequences that encode this CDR3 too. This rearrangement joins TRBV30 to TRBJ2-6; no reliable D call. CDR1 and CDR2 (germline): GTSNPN, SVGIG (reference sequence). Trimming left V 1 base short and J 1 base short, with 2 bases between. CDR3 size: 13 residues. The CDR3 protein is CAWSGSGANVLTF. CDR3 DNA: TGTGCCTGGAGTGGGTCTGGGGCCAACGTCCTGACTTTC.

The chain couples TRBV27 to TRBJ2-2; 7 bases are a match to TRBD1. The germline V gene encodes CDR1 MNHEY and CDR2 SMNVEV (reference sequence). This CDR3 region has 14 residues. Losses at the gene ends were 5 bases for V and 2 bases for J; bases not matched to a gene: 2. The CDR3 DNA follows: TGTGCCAGCAGTAGACAGGGTAACACCGGGGAGCTGTTTTTT. This sequence encodes CASSRQGNTGELFF.

The rearrangement links TRBV5-1 to TRBJ1-6; D is possibly TRBD1 (6 bases). Per the germline V gene, CDR1 is SGHRS and CDR2 is YFSETQ. V shed 1 base and J shed 5 bases, with 13 bases lying between them. The CDR3 is 16 amino acids. The CDR3 sequence is CASSLQPGQDNSPLHF. In DNA form, the CDR3 reads TGCGCCAGCAGCTTGCAGCCGGGACAAGATAATTCACCCCTCCACTTT.

This chain uses TRBV19 with TRBJ1-1; D call uncertain. Germline assignment: CDR1 LNHDA and CDR2 SQIVND (reference sequence). V lost 7 bases and J 1 base, leaving 7 bases between the germline ends. The CDR3 has 12 residues. CDR3 DNA: TGTGCCAGTAAGGACTGGAACACTGAAGCTTTCTTT. This translates into CASKDWNTEAFF.

The V gene is TRBV5-4, the J gene TRBJ2-5, with TRBD1 matching 9 bases. The CDR3 runs 15 residues. The germline CDR1 and CDR2 sequences are SGHNT and YYREEE (reference sequence). J gave up 5 bases and V 2 bases, and 7 bases lay outside the gene matches. The CDR3 DNA follows: TGTGCCAGCAGCTTAAACAGGGGGCGCCGGGAGACCCAGTACTTC. It translates to CASSLNRGRRETQYF.

The chain has TRBV30 and TRBJ2-1; 9 positions agree with TRBD2. Unmatched junction bases numbered 12, after V lost 3 bases and J lost 6 bases. CDR3 length equals 16 residues. Germline V CDR1 and CDR2: GTSNPN, SVGIG (reference sequence). The CDR3 sequence is CAWRASRLAGRNEQFF. In DNA, the CDR3 is TGTGCCTGGAGGGCCTCCCGGCTAGCGGGGCGCAATGAGCAGTTCTTC.

V usage is TRBV30 and J usage is TRBJ1-1; 8 bases map to TRBD1. Germline values: CDR1 GTSNPN, CDR2 SVGIG (reference sequence). The CDR3 runs 14 residues. V was clipped by 0 bases and J by 4 bases; unmatched bases: 4. The CDR3 reads CAWSVRTGGTEAFF. DNA for the CDR3: TGTGCCTGGAGTGTACGAACAGGGGGCACTGAAGCTTTCTTT.

The J gene is TRBJ1-4, the V gene TRBV5-1; 7 bases map to TRBD1. CDR1 is SGHRS, CDR2 YFSETQ, per germline. J lost 4 bases, V lost 4 bases, and 4 bases had no gene match. CDR3 length equals 14 residues. The CDR3 protein is CASSMGQLNEKLFF. In DNA form, the CDR3 reads TGCGCCAGCAGCATGGGACAGCTTAATGAAAAACTGTTTTTT.

The rearrangement uses TRBV11-2 and TRBJ2-6; unclear D gene. CDR1 and CDR2 from the germline V gene are SGHAT and FQNNGV. CDR3 length equals 16 residues. Trimming took 5 bases from V and 2 from J, leaving 13 bases between them. As DNA, the CDR3 is TGTGCCAGCAGCCCGCAAAGTGGGACTGGGGCCAACGTCCTGACTTTC. Amino acids: CASSPQSGTGANVLTF.

J is TRBJ1-1 and V is TRBV6-6; possibly TRBD1 for D (5 bases). The germline V and J ends were trimmed by 6 bases and 0 bases, with 17 bases remaining between them. This CDR3 is built from 16 residues. Germline lookup yields CDR1 MNHNY and CDR2 SVGAGI (reference sequence). The CDR3 nucleotides are TGTGCCAGCAGGGACTCCGGGACGGCTATGAACACTGAAGCTTTCTTT. The encoded protein is CASRDSGTAMNTEAFF.

This clone was counted only a few times. The chain employs TRBV29-1 and TRBJ1-3; tentatively, D is TRBD1 (5 bases). Germline loops: CDR1 SQVTM, CDR2 ANQGSEA. Trimming shortened V by 6 bases and J by 2 bases, and 14 bases separated the two germline ends. CDR3 size: 14 residues. This chain's CDR3 is CSVGTPGPGNTIYF. The CDR3 nucleotides read TGCAGCGTAGGGACGCCCGGTCCTGGAAACACCATATATTTT.

This clone was detected a few times. The chain combines TRBV29-1 with TRBJ2-1, with 14 bases that match TRBD2. V dropped 6 bases and J dropped 4; count of bases not matched to a gene: 5. This CDR3 region has 15 residues. The germline CDR1 and CDR2 sequences are SQVTM and ANQGSEA. The CDR3 loop reads CSVRRTSGRYNEQFF. Here the CDR3 DNA reads TGCAGCGTCCGAAGGACTAGCGGGAGGTACAATGAGCAGTTCTTC.

This clone was detected only a few times. The CDR3 sequence is CSALSGSSYNEQFF. In nucleotides, the CDR3 is TGCAGCGCCCTGAGCGGGAGCTCCTACAATGAGCAGTTCTTC. J is TRBJ2-1 and V is TRBV29-1; 8 nucleotides line up with TRBD2. CDR3 length equals 14 residues. Germline V gene lookup returns CDR1 SQVTM and CDR2 ANQGSEA. J was trimmed by 0 bases and V by 7 bases; bases with no gene match: 5.

This chain joins TRBV10-1 and TRBJ2-3; D is undetermined. The CDR3 runs 13 residues. In germline, CDR1 is WNHNN, CDR2 SYGVQD (reference sequence). V shed 3 bases and J shed 8 bases, with 12 bases lying between them. This CDR3 reads CASSETLVGTQYF. CDR3 bases: TGCGCCAGCAGTGAAACCCTAGTGGGTACGCAGTATTTT.